The entry below describes one TCR beta chain. As yet, its antigen is unknown. The data were taken from a study of shared clonotypes between healthy human individuals. The ends were cut back, 2 bases at V and 4 bases at J, with 12 bases in the middle. This CDR3 comprises 14 residues. Germline CDR1 is SGHKS and CDR2 is YYEKEE (reference sequence). Study conclusions and caveats: It was anticipated that sequencing depth would influence how many clonotypes donors shared. Rarefaction showed that sequencing of sorted subsets was incomplete (despite large depth).

For every subset, genomic DNA was evenly distributed across several immunoSEQ plates. Some clones are missing from TCRdb's copy, which holds only in-frame ones; the method was immunoSEQ multiplex PCR. The data hold about 2.4 million clones, with over 85% observed a single time. Memory CD4+ cells were the fraction left after CD45RA+ naive selection. This chain connects TRBV5-5 to TRBJ1-1, with unresolved D. The specimen was naive CD4+ T cells from PBMCs. Subset specified: CD45RA+ positively selected. This TCR derives from a man aged 18 to 30 in good health. Some clones in this sample may be carry-over from other donors' samples. The CDR3 DNA sequence: TGTGCCAGCAGCTTCGCTAGCCGCGGCACTGAAGCTTTCTTT. It is translated as CASSFASRGTEAFF.